What follows are 10 T cell receptor beta chains derived from one specimen sequenced in a study of blood T cell repertoires in COVID-19. Sequenced by immunoSEQ multiplex PCR; TCRdb stores in-frame clones only, minus some. The sample contains approximately 260,000 clones, about 91% of which appear only once. Sequences were obtained from peripheral blood. Receptor source: a woman aged 40-49 years who had recovered from COVID-19.

V and J are TRBV11-2 and TRBJ2-3, with no clear D. Germline loops: CDR1 SGHAT, CDR2 FQNNGV. The CDR3 spans 11 residues. Trimming removed 8 bases at V and 2 bases at J, with 5 bases between. The CDR3 loop reads CASLSTDTQYF. Here the CDR3 DNA reads TGTGCCAGCCTATCCACAGATACGCAGTATTTT.

The chain couples TRBV19 to TRBJ1-2; tentatively, D is TRBD1 (6 bases). This CDR3 region has 16 residues. Trimming took off 5 bases at V and 2 bases at J, with 18 bases between the two ends. The germline V gene has CDR1 LNHDA and CDR2 SQIVND (reference sequence). CDR3 amino acids: CASSSPLGGANYGYTF. Here the CDR3 DNA reads TGTGCCAGTAGTTCCCCTTTGGGGGGGGCAAACTATGGCTACACCTTC.

This clone was detected only a few times. The chain recombines TRBV19 with TRBJ2-1, with 8 bases aligning to TRBD2. V lost 4 bases and J lost 13; bases outside the gene matches: 6. The CDR3 extends over 12 amino acids. Germline V lookup: CDR1 LNHDA, CDR2 SQIVND (reference sequence). DNA for the CDR3: TGTGCCAGTAGTACCAATAGCGGGGCACAGTTCTTC. Translation: CASSTNSGAQFF.

The chain recombines TRBV4-1 with TRBJ2-7, with D tentatively TRBD1 (5 bases). Trimming shortened V by 1 base and J by 0 bases, and 10 bases separated the two germline ends. CDR1 and CDR2 from the germline V gene are MGHRA and YSYEKL. The CDR3 contains 15 residues. CDR3 region: CASSQGATDSYEQYF. CDR3 nucleotide sequence: TGCGCCAGCAGCCAAGGAGCGACAGACTCCTACGAGCAGTACTTC.

The chain recombines TRBV18 with TRBJ2-3; D ambiguous. V shed 3 bases and J shed 2 bases, with 15 bases lying between them. Germline CDR1 reads KGHSH; CDR2 reads LQKENI. The CDR3 sequence is 16 residues long. The CDR3, as DNA: TGTGCCAGCTCACCGACTTTGACTGCGAACACAGATACGCAGTATTTT. It translates to CASSPTLTANTDTQYF.

V is TRBV5-1 and J is TRBJ1-1; 8 nucleotides agree with TRBD1. This CDR3 is 15 amino acids long. The germline V gene encodes CDR1 SGHRS and CDR2 YFSETQ. Germline trimming cut 4 bases from V and 0 bases from J; bases unmatched to any gene: 5. The CDR3: CASSGGTGMNTEAFF. Here the CDR3 DNA reads TGCGCCAGCAGCGGAGGGACAGGTATGAACACTGAAGCTTTCTTT.

The CDR3 loop is CACNRLGNSPLHF. CDR3 DNA: TGTGCCTGCAACAGGTTGGGTAATTCACCCCTCCACTTT. The chain links TRBV30 to TRBJ1-6; weak D call: TRBD1 (5 bases). The CDR3 length is 13 residues. Germline V gives CDR1 GTSNPN, CDR2 SVGIG (reference sequence). Deletions cut 6 bases from V and 6 bases from J, with 12 bases between.

The V gene is TRBV13, the J gene TRBJ2-2, with no clear D. The germline CDR1 and CDR2 sequences are PRHDT and FYEKMQ (reference sequence). The CDR3 has 15 amino acids. Trimming took off 2 bases at V and 5 bases at J, with 12 bases between the two ends. The CDR3 loop reads CASSLISPWTGELFF. The CDR3 coding sequence is TGTGCCAGCAGCTTAATTAGTCCCTGGACCGGGGAGCTGTTTTTT.

V is TRBV30 and J is TRBJ1-6, with unresolved D. The length of the CDR3 is 12 residues. Between the trimmed V and J ends, which lost 3 bases and 7 bases, there was a span of 7 bases. Germline V gene data show CDR1 as GTSNPN and CDR2 as SVGIG (reference sequence). CDR3 residues: CAWRMRNSPLHF. CDR3 coding DNA: TGTGCCTGGAGAATGCGGAATTCACCCCTCCACTTT.

This chain joins TRBV7-6 and TRBJ2-2, with TRBD2 matching 9 bases. The CDR3 sequence is 15 residues long. With V trimmed by 5 bases and J by 7 bases, 8 bases remained unmatched. CDR1 is SGHVS, CDR2 FNYEAQ, per germline. The CDR3 nucleotides are TGTGCCAGCAGCCTTTTAGCGGGGGCGGACGGGGAGCTGTTTTTT. It specifies CASSLLAGADGELFF. Supplemented by reference TRBV7-6 and TRBJ2-2, the full variable domain reads GAGVSQSPRYKVTKRGQDVALRCDPISGHVSLYWYRQALGQGPEFLTYFNYEAQQDKSGLPNDRFSAERPEGSISTLTIQRTEQRDSAMYRCASSLLAGADGELFFGEGSRLTVL.